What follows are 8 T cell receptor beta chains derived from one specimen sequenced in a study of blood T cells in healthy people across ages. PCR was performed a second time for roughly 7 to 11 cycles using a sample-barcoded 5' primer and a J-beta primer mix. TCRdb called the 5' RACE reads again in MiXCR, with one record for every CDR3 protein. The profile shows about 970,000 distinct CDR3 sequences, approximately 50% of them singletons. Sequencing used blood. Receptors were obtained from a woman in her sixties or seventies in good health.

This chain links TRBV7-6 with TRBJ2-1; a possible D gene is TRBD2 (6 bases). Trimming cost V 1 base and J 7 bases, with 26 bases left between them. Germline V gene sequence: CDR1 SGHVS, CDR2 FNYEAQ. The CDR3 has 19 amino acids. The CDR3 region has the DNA TGTGCCAGCAGCTTAGAGGTTTTGGTATTGGGCGGGATGGGAAATGAGCAGTTCTTC. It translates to CASSLEVLVLGGMGNEQFF.

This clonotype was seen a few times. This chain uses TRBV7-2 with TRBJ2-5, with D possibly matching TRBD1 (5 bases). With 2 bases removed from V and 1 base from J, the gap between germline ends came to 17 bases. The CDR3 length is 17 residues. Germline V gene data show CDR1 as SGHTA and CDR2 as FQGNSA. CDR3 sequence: CASSLSLLGATQETQYF. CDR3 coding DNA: TGTGCCAGCAGCTTATCCTTGTTAGGGGCGACCCAAGAGACCCAGTACTTC.

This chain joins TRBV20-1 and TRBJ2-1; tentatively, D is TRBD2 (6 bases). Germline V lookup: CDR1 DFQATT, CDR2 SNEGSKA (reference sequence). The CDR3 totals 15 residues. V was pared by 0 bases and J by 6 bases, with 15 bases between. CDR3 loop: CSARDLGGRGNEQFF. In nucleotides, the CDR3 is TGCAGTGCTAGAGATTTGGGGGGAAGGGGCAATGAGCAGTTCTTC.

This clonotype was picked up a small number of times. In nucleotides, the CDR3 is TGTGCCAGCAGTTCGATGGACTATGGCTACACCTTC. Translating gives CASSSMDYGYTF. The chain couples TRBV6-2 or TRBV6-3 to TRBJ1-2; D remains unclear. V lost 4 bases and J 3 bases, leaving 6 bases between the germline ends. Germline V lookup: CDR1 MNHEY, CDR2 SVGEGT. The CDR3 contains 12 residues.

CDR3 amino acids: CASSLDQLDTDTQYF. In nucleotides, the CDR3 is TGTGCCAGCAGCTTAGATCAACTAGACACAGATACGCAGTATTTT. The chain recombines TRBV11-2 with TRBJ2-3; TRBD2 might be the D (5 bases). Trimming removed 0 bases at V and 2 bases at J, with 9 bases between. CDR1 is SGHAT, CDR2 FQNNGV, per germline. This CDR3 spans 15 amino acids. Full variable domain (outside the CDR3, taken from reference TRBV11-2 and TRBJ2-3): EAGVAQSPRYKIIEKRQSVAFWCNPISGHATLYWYQQILGQGPKLLIQFQNNGVVDDSQLPKDRFSAERLKGVDSTLKIQPAKLEDSAVYLCASSLDQLDTDTQYFGPGTRLTVL.

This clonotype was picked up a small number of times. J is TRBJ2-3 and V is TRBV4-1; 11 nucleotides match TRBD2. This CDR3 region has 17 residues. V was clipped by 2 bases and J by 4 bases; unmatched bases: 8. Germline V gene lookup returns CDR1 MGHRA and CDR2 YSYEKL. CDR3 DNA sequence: TGCGCCAGCAGCCAACCGGAACTAGCGGGAGCGTCAGATACGCAGTATTTT. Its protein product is CASSQPELAGASDTQYF.

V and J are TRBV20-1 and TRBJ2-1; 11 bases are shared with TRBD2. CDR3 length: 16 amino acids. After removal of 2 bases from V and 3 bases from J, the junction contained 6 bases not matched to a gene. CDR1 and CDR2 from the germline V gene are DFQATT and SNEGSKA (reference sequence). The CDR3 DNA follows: TGCAGTGCTAGATTCGTGACTAGCGGGAACTACAATGAGCAGTTCTTC. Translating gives CSARFVTSGNYNEQFF.

The CDR3 is CSAREGLADYNEQFF. DNA for the CDR3: TGCAGTGCTAGAGAGGGACTAGCGGACTACAATGAGCAGTTCTTC. The chain has TRBV20-1 and TRBJ2-1, with TRBD2 matching 11 bases. Germline V CDR1 and CDR2: DFQATT, SNEGSKA (reference sequence). CDR3 size: 15 residues. The junction had 1 base not matched to a gene; V was cut back by 0 bases and J by 3 bases.